The 11 T cell receptor beta chains presented below share a single source sample, sequenced in a study of blood T cells in healthy people across ages. Sample-barcoded 5' priming and a J-beta primer mix drove a second PCR of 7 to 11 cycles. TCRdb re-derived calls from the 5' RACE reads in MiXCR, one entry per CDR3 protein. The sample shows approximately 900,000 distinct CDR3 sequences, 29% of them seen only once. The same data also went into a second study, on T cells of mothers and their children.

The sequencing input was blood. The receptors shown here come from a middle-aged woman in good health.

This clonotype was counted many times. The J gene is TRBJ2-7, the V gene TRBV5-1, with TRBD2 identical over 7 bases. CDR1 is SGHRS, CDR2 YFSETQ, per germline. The CDR3 length is 16 residues. With V trimmed by 0 bases and J by 2 bases, 8 bases remained unmatched. The CDR3 DNA sequence: TGCGCCAGCAGCTTGGGCCCCATCGGGGGGACCTACGAGCAGTACTTC. This codes for CASSLGPIGGTYEQYF.

In its sample, this clonotype was seen a few times. The chain has TRBV7-2 and TRBJ2-2, with 10 bases aligning to TRBD1. CDR3 length: 15 amino acids. Germline values: CDR1 SGHTA, CDR2 FQGNSA. The trim removed 5 bases at V and 5 bases at J, leaving 5 bases unmatched. The CDR3: CASSVDRGRTGELFF. CDR3 DNA: TGTGCCAGCAGCGTCGACAGGGGGCGGACCGGGGAGCTGTTTTTT.

Comment on this clonotype: A much larger clone sits a single nucleotide away, making a read error possible. The chain joins TRBV27 to TRBJ2-7; D possibly uses TRBD1 or TRBD2 (5 bases each). The CDR3 length is 15 residues. Germline loops: CDR1 MNHEY, CDR2 SMNVEV (reference sequence). V shed 4 bases and J shed 6 bases, with 19 bases lying between them. The CDR3 coding sequence is TGTGCCAGCAGTTCTTCCGGGACCTGGCGTAGCGAGCAGTACTTC. The encoded protein is CASSSSGTWRSEQYF.

This clonotype came up a few times. This CDR3 reads CASSATRGQSNTGELFF. The CDR3 nucleotides read TGTGCCAGCAGCGCCACCCGGGGACAGTCGAACACCGGGGAGCTGTTTTTT. J is TRBJ2-2 and V is TRBV7-6; 7 bases match TRBD1. Germline CDR1 and CDR2: SGHVS and FNYEAQ. J gave up 0 bases and V 5 bases, and 9 bases lay outside the gene matches. The CDR3 totals 17 residues.

A few counts support this clonotype. This rearrangement joins TRBV27 to TRBJ2-2; TRBD2 matches 11 bases. The CDR3 is 17 amino acids. CDR1 and CDR2 from the germline V gene are MNHEY and SMNVEV (reference sequence). J lost 5 bases, V lost 4 bases, and 9 bases had no gene match. The CDR3 loop is CASSYYSGGAITGELFF. CDR3 nucleotide sequence: TGTGCCAGCAGTTACTATAGCGGGGGGGCGATTACCGGGGAGCTGTTTTTT.

This clonotype was counted ten times or more. In DNA, the CDR3 is TGCAGTGCTCGGACAGATGGGGAGACCCAGTACTTC. Amino acids: CSARTDGETQYF. The chain joins TRBV20-1 to TRBJ2-5, with D maybe TRBD1 (6 bases). The V end was cut by 5 bases, the J end by 5 bases, with 12 bases between. Germline V CDR1 and CDR2: DFQATT, SNEGSKA (reference sequence). CDR3 length equals 12 residues.

This clonotype was detected a few times. Compared with germline, one end of the junction differs, possibly owing to a read error. The V gene is TRBV7-8, the J gene TRBJ2-1; tentatively, D is TRBD2 (5 bases). Germline CDR1 is SGHVS and CDR2 is FQNEAQ. The CDR3 loop spans 17 amino acids. The CDR3 DNA reads as TGTGCCAGCAGCTTAGAATCAGCGGCTAGCTCCTACAATGAGCTGTTCTTC. Protein: CASSLESAASSYNELFF.

A few counts support this clonotype. The V call is TRBV5-1, the J call TRBJ2-1; 8 bases are shared with TRBD2. Losses at the gene ends were 6 bases for V and 4 bases for J; bases not matched to a gene: 9. CDR1 SGHRS and CDR2 YFSETQ come from the germline V gene. The length of the CDR3 is 15 residues. The DNA of the CDR3 is TGCGCCAGCACCCCTACCAGCGGGGGATACAATGAGCAGTTCTTC. Translation gives CASTPTSGGYNEQFF.

This clonotype was recorded many times. This rearrangement joins TRBV10-3 to TRBJ1-5; perhaps TRBD1 as D (5 bases). Per the germline V gene, CDR1 is ENHRY and CDR2 is SYGVKD. V shed 0 bases and J shed 4 bases, with 10 bases lying between them. The CDR3 has 15 amino acids. In nucleotides, the CDR3 is TGTGCCATCAGTGAGTCGGGGCCAAATAATCAGCCCCAGCATTTT. Amino acid sequence: CAISESGPNNQPQHF.

As concerns this clonotype: This clone may be a read error of a much larger clone one base away. The V gene is TRBV4-3, the J gene TRBJ2-1; TRBD1 might be the D (7 bases). Germline loops: CDR1 LGHNA, CDR2 YSLEER. This CDR3 has 14 residues. Trimming cost V 4 bases and J 10 bases, with 17 bases left between them. CDR3 sequence: CASSLRGVEYEQFF. CDR3 nucleotide sequence: TGCGCCAGCAGCCTCAGGGGGGTGGAGTACGAGCAGTTCTTC.

This clonotype was observed many times. The rearrangement joins TRBV6-6 to TRBJ1-1; D remains ambiguous. V was pared by 2 bases and J by 7 bases, with 8 bases between. The CDR3 runs to 12 residues. The germline gives CDR1 MNHNY, CDR2 SVGAGI (reference sequence). CDR3 DNA: TGTGCCAGCAGTTACGATCGCGTTGAAGCTTTCTTT. Translated: CASSYDRVEAFF.